A selection of T cell receptor beta chains follows, all from one sample in a study of T cell repertoires in cytomegalovirus infection. Via MiXCR, TCRdb re-called the reads, giving one row per CDR3 protein. This repertoire shows around 900,000 distinct CDR3 sequences, approximately 33% found once; its top ten account for under 15%. Their specific antigens are unknown. The sample was cultured CD8+ T cells from PBMCs, taken from culture after CMV antigen stimulation. The receptors were sampled from a human donor in good health (CMV status not recorded). Some clones in this sample may be carry-over from other donors' samples. Each CDR3 is given with its conserved first and last residue. D genes are given only for firm matches. Size tells how often a clone was seen (once, few, many) or the class of an expanded clone, and some rows leave it out.

clone size	J gene	V gene	D gene	CDR3 protein	CDR3 DNA
many	TRBJ1-1	TRBV7-9	-	CASSPSGVNTEAFF	TGTGCGAGCAGTCCCAGTGGGGTGAACACTGAAGCTTTCTTT
-	TRBJ2-5	TRBV9	-	CASSVVSTGSQETQYF	TGTGCCAGCAGCGTAGTGAGTACAGGTTCTCAAGAGACCCAGTACTTC
-	TRBJ2-6	TRBV10-3	-	CAIAVSGANVLTF	TGTGCCATCGCGGTCTCTGGGGCCAACGTCCTGACTTTC
-	TRBJ2-5	TRBV6-5	TRBD2	CASSHGGGAAQETQYF	TGTGCCAGCAGTCACGGGGGGGGCGCTGCCCAAGAGACCCAGTACTTC
-	TRBJ2-7	TRBV18	TRBD1	CASSPEDRAREQYF	TGTGCCAGCTCACCTGAGGACAGGGCTCGCGAGCAGTACTTC
-	TRBJ2-3	TRBV7-9	TRBD2	CASSSIAGDGTDTQYF	TGTGCCAGCAGCTCGATAGCGGGGGATGGCACAGATACGCAGTATTTT
-	TRBJ2-2	TRBV9	-	CASSETSNVANTGELFF	TGTGCCAGCAGCGAAACGAGTAACGTCGCGAACACCGGGGAGCTGTTTTTT
-	TRBJ1-2	TRBV24-1	-	CATLGAHGYTF	TGTGCCACCCTAGGAGCCCATGGCTACACCTTC
-	TRBJ1-4	TRBV10-3	TRBD1	CAIRGTGPLEKLFF	TGTGCCATCAGGGGGACAGGTCCATTGGAAAAACTGTTTTTT
-	TRBJ1-5	TRBV28	TRBD1	CASRQTGGRLFDQPQHF	TGTGCCAGCAGGCAGACAGGGGGCCGCCTGTTTGATCAGCCCCAGCATTTT
-	TRBJ1-6	TRBV5-8	-	CASSFITAQSPLHF	TGTGCCAGCAGCTTTATTACAGCGCAATCACCCCTCCACTTT
-	TRBJ2-5	TRBV9	TRBD2	CASSPPGGGKTQYF	TGTGCCAGCAGCCCCCCGGGCGGGGGAAAGACCCAGTACTTC
-	TRBJ2-7	TRBV20-1	TRBD1	CSASDRAQIYEQYF	TGCAGTGCTAGCGACAGGGCTCAGATCTACGAGCAGTACTTC
-	TRBJ1-2	TRBV7-9	TRBD1	CASSLGTGMDGYTF	TGTGCCAGCAGCCTAGGGACAGGGATGGATGGCTACACCTTC
-	TRBJ2-3	TRBV12-3/TRBV12-4	TRBD2	CASSPPTSGLLGDTQYF	TGTGCCAGCAGCCCACCGACTAGCGGACTTCTTGGGGATACGCAGTATTTT
many	TRBJ2-5	TRBV12-3/TRBV12-4	-	CASSHRASQETQYF	TGTGCCAGCAGTCATCGGGCTAGCCAGGAGACCCAGTACTTC
-	TRBJ2-1	TRBV7-6	TRBD2	CASSVLAGGSYNEQFF	TGTGCCAGCAGCGTCTTAGCGGGGGGCTCCTACAATGAGCAGTTCTTC
-	TRBJ2-3	TRBV15	-	CATSSIPSGHSGTDTQYF	TGTGCCACCAGCTCGATCCCCTCAGGGCACTCGGGCACAGATACGCAGTATTTT
few	TRBJ1-6	TRBV6-5	TRBD1	CASSNGQGSNSPLHF	TGTGCCAGCAGTAACGGACAGGGCAGTAATTCACCCCTCCACTTT
-	TRBJ1-2	TRBV15	-	CATSRGRRDWGYTF	TGTGCCACCAGTCGCGGGCGCAGGGATTGGGGCTACACCTTC
-	TRBJ2-5	TRBV5-4	TRBD1	CASSHGTAKETQYF	TGTGCCAGCAGCCACGGGACAGCAAAAGAGACCCAGTACTTC
once	TRBJ1-2	TRBV7-4	TRBD1	CASSSGDRANYGYTF	TGTGCCAGCAGCTCCGGGGACAGGGCTAACTATGGCTACACCTTC
-	TRBJ2-1	TRBV7-9	TRBD1	CASSPLAGGRHDEQFF	TGTGCCAGCAGCCCCCTGGCAGGGGGCAGGCATGATGAGCAGTTCTTC
-	TRBJ2-7	TRBV19	TRBD1	CASSIGDSSPYEQYF	TGTGCCAGTAGTATAGGGGACAGTTCCCCCTACGAGCAGTACTTC
few	TRBJ2-7	TRBV10-3	-	CAISEGTGGRSSYEQYF	TGTGCCATCAGTGAGGGCACCGGGGGACGTAGCTCCTACGAGCAGTACTTC
-	TRBJ1-2	TRBV7-9	-	CATIGPANYGYTF	TGTGCCACTATCGGACCAGCTAACTATGGCTACACCTTC
-	TRBJ1-1	TRBV10-3	-	CAIRETGEDTEAFF	TGTGCCATCAGAGAGACGGGGGAGGACACTGAAGCTTTCTTT
few	TRBJ1-1	TRBV6-8	-	CASSQSGRMNTEAFF	TGTGCCAGCAGTCAATCGGGACGGATGAACACTGAAGCTTTCTTT
-	TRBJ1-1	TRBV4-3	-	CASSPREGHTEAFF	TGCGCCAGCAGCCCTCGGGAGGGGCACACTGAAGCTTTCTTT
-	TRBJ1-1	TRBV20-1	-	CRPGKGRNTEAFF	TGCAGGCCGGGTAAGGGAAGGAACACTGAAGCTTTCTTT
few	TRBJ2-4	TRBV7-8	-	CASSLVVDADILAKNIQYF	TGTGCCAGCAGCTTAGTCGTTGACGCCGATATACTAGCCAAAAACATTCAGTACTTC
-	TRBJ2-3	TRBV10-3	-	CAIRTKQDSSTDTQYF	TGTGCCATCAGGACGAAGCAGGACAGCTCCACAGATACGCAGTATTTT
few	TRBJ2-2	TRBV7-6	-	CASTPVGGAGELFF	TGTGCCAGCACCCCAGTAGGGGGGGCCGGGGAGCTGTTTTTT